This passage covers 13 T cell receptor beta chains from one sample sequenced in a study of CD8 T cells in ankylosing spondylitis. In TCRdb, the 5' RACE reads were re-called with MiXCR into one record per CDR3 protein. The sample includes some 350,000 distinct CDR3 sequences, about 15% of them seen just once. Input material: blood, either unsorted or a sorted T cell fraction (not recorded which). The origin of the receptors is a male donor with ankylosing spondylitis or in good health (not recorded which).

V is TRBV6-1 and J is TRBJ2-5; 12 bases agree with TRBD2. Germline V lookup: CDR1 MNHNS, CDR2 SASEGT. CDR3 length: 16 residues. Unmatched junction bases numbered 8, after V lost 5 bases and J lost 4 bases. CDR3 DNA: TGTGCCAGCAGTCAGGGACTAGCGGGCAATTCAGAGACCCAGTACTTC. Protein sequence: CASSQGLAGNSETQYF.

This chain joins TRBV21-1 and TRBJ2-7. TRBV21-1 is termed a pseudogene. This CDR3 has 14 amino acids. In DNA form, the CDR3 reads TGTGCCAGCAGCAAAGAAGGACCCTCCTACGAGCAGTACTTC. It codes for CASSKEGPSYEQYF.

The chain carries TRBV6-5 and TRBJ2-6, with D hard to call. CDR1 and CDR2 (germline): MNHEY, SVGAGI. V lost 4 bases and J lost 3, with 16 bases in between. This CDR3 has 17 residues. CDR3 DNA: TGTGCCAGCAGTTTTAAGGGTTCGGGTGTTGGGGCCAACGTCCTGACTTTC. Its protein product is CASSFKGSGVGANVLTF.

In this sample, this clonotype turned up many times. CDR3 bases: TGTGCCAGCAGTTTGGGTCCCTCGGGGGAAGCTTTCTTT. Its translation is CASSLGPSGEAFF. The chain is built from TRBV12-3 or TRBV12-4 and TRBJ1-1; no reliable D call. With 3 bases removed from V and 8 bases from J, the gap between germline ends came to 13 bases. The CDR3 is 13 amino acids.

This sequence joins TRBV20-1 and TRBJ1-1, with D hard to call. Germline CDR1 DFQATT, CDR2 SNEGSKA (reference sequence). With 3 bases removed from V and 6 bases from J, the gap between germline ends came to 5 bases. The length of the CDR3 is 10 residues. The CDR3, as DNA: TGCAGTGCTAGGCAACCTGAAGCTTTCTTT. As protein: CSARQPEAFF.

This clonotype has only a few counts. The J gene is TRBJ1-1, the V gene TRBV6-1; tentatively, D is TRBD1 (6 bases). The CDR3 consists of 15 residues. Germline CDR1 and CDR2: MNHNS and SASEGT. V was shortened by 1 base and J by 0 bases, with 9 bases between the two germline ends. The CDR3 loop reads CASSEGTAMNTEAFF. Here the CDR3 DNA reads TGTGCCAGCAGTGAAGGGACAGCCATGAACACTGAAGCTTTCTTT.

The chain combines TRBV2 with TRBJ2-7; the match to TRBD1 covers 9 bases. V shed 7 bases, J shed 3 bases, and the junction held 1 base outside the gene matches. This CDR3 contains 12 residues. The germline gives CDR1 SNHLY, CDR2 FYNNEI. The CDR3 loop reads CASKDRGYEQYF. In DNA form, the CDR3 reads TGTGCCAGCAAGGACAGGGGCTACGAGCAGTACTTC.

This chain uses TRBV12-3 or TRBV12-4 with TRBJ1-4; the D gene is possibly TRBD1 (5 bases). Between the trimmed V and J ends, which lost 6 bases and 5 bases, there was a span of 13 bases. The CDR3 runs to 14 residues. This CDR3 reads CASRPGPSNEKLFF. The DNA for the CDR3 is TGTGCCAGCAGGCCGGGACCTTCGAATGAAAAACTGTTTTTT.

This clonotype was recorded a few times. The J gene is TRBJ2-1, the V gene TRBV4-1; D gene uncertain. Between the trimmed V and J ends, which lost 1 base and 8 bases, there was a span of 6 bases. CDR3 length equals 12 residues. CDR1 MGHRA and CDR2 YSYEKL come from the germline V gene. CDR3 loop: CASSQGRHEQFF. Here the CDR3 DNA reads TGCGCCAGCAGCCAAGGTCGGCATGAGCAGTTCTTC.

The rearrangement joins TRBV7-9 to TRBJ1-5; the D is unclear. In germline, CDR1 is SEHNR, CDR2 FQNEAQ (reference sequence). The CDR3 spans 14 residues. The V end lost 4 bases, the J end lost 3 bases, and 10 bases lay between the germline ends. The CDR3 loop is CASSSFDINQPQHF. The CDR3 DNA follows: TGTGCCAGCAGCTCTTTCGACATCAATCAGCCCCAGCATTTT.

This clonotype was picked up a small number of times. The J gene is TRBJ2-2, the V gene TRBV7-8; 8 nucleotides agree with TRBD2. The V segment lost 1 base and the J segment 4 bases; nucleotides outside the gene matches: 5. This CDR3 has 16 residues. Germline V gene sequence: CDR1 SGHVS, CDR2 FQNEAQ. CDR3 in DNA: TGTGCCAGCAGCTTAGGCAGCGGGGGACCCACCGGGGAGCTGTTTTTT. It yields the protein CASSLGSGGPTGELFF.

The chain couples TRBV7-9 to TRBJ1-2, with D uncertain. Germline V gives CDR1 SEHNR, CDR2 FQNEAQ (reference sequence). The CDR3 is made up of 13 amino acids. The V and J ends lost 8 bases and 4 bases respectively, with 14 bases between them. CDR3 DNA: TGTGCCAGCGGCGGCGAGGCGGGCTATGGCTACACCTTC. It codes for CASGGEAGYGYTF.

This clonotype was counted ten times or more. The chain uses TRBV6-1 and TRBJ1-3; D is ambiguous. CDR1 is MNHNS, CDR2 SASEGT, per germline. The CDR3 is 14 residues long. Deletions cut 7 bases from V and 0 bases from J, with 10 bases between. The CDR3 protein is CASTKGLSGNTIYF. The CDR3 DNA follows: TGTGCCAGCACCAAGGGCCTCTCTGGAAACACCATATATTTT.